These 10 T cell receptor beta chains were all obtained from the same sample, sequenced in a study of early T cells in non-severe SARS-CoV-2 infection. TCRdb called the 5' RACE reads again in MiXCR, with one record for every CDR3 protein. Here the sample spans tens of thousands of distinct CDR3 sequences, around 12% being singletons. Sequenced material: whole blood. These receptors all come from an adult who was a healthcare worker with PCR-confirmed SARS-CoV-2 infection or an uninfected control (not recorded which).

This clonotype was found a few times. Written as DNA, the CDR3 is TGTGCCAGCAGGCTCGGGGGAAACTCCTACAATGAGCAGTTCTTC. Translating it yields CASRLGGNSYNEQFF. The chain joins TRBV12-3 or TRBV12-4 to TRBJ2-1; D might be TRBD2 (6 bases). Trimming removed 6 bases from V and 0 bases from J, with 12 bases in between. The CDR3 consists of 15 residues.

This clonotype has a handful of counts. This rearrangement joins TRBV6-2 or TRBV6-3 to TRBJ1-2; 8 bases line up with TRBD1. The germline V gene has CDR1 MNHEY and CDR2 SVGEGT. The CDR3 sequence is 14 residues long. Trimming removed 2 bases from V and 3 bases from J; junction bases left unmatched: 2. The chain's CDR3 is CASSYRDRHYGYTF. CDR3 in DNA: TGTGCCAGCAGTTACCGGGACAGGCACTATGGCTACACCTTC.

This clonotype was seen a few times. The chain joins TRBV4-1 to TRBJ1-3; a weak D match, TRBD1 (5 bases). The CDR3 extends over 18 amino acids. Trimming removed 1 base at V and 3 bases at J, with 19 bases between. Germline V CDR1 and CDR2: MGHRA, YSYEKL. The CDR3 DNA sequence: TGCGCCAGCAGCCAAGGAACTTGGGGAGGGACCGGTGGAAACACCATATATTTT. As protein: CASSQGTWGGTGGNTIYF.

A word on this clonotype: Its ends do not fully match the called genes, so a read error is possible. In nucleotides, the CDR3 is TGTGCCAGCAGTTCCCGGTACGAGAAGTACTTC. This codes for CASSSRYEKYF. The chain uses TRBV6-2 or TRBV6-3 and TRBJ2-7, with D hard to call. The CDR3 runs to 11 residues. CDR1 MNHEY and CDR2 SVGEGT come from the germline V gene.

The J gene is TRBJ1-1, the V gene TRBV7-2; no definite D call. The CDR3 runs 15 residues. From germline, CDR1 is SGHTA and CDR2 FQGNSA. V gave up 0 bases and J gave up 5 bases, with 13 bases separating them. The CDR3 loop reads CASSLAMGGSTEAFF. The CDR3 DNA follows: TGTGCCAGCAGCTTAGCTATGGGAGGTAGTACTGAAGCTTTCTTT.

This clonotype was recorded a few times. V gene TRBV6-5 combines with J gene TRBJ2-3; D is possibly TRBD1 (6 bases). CDR3 length equals 19 residues. CDR1 and CDR2 from the germline V gene are MNHEY and SVGAGI. The V and J ends lost 4 bases and 0 bases respectively, with 23 bases between them. The chain's CDR3 is CASSSPTGPPQGSTDTQYF. DNA for the CDR3: TGTGCCAGCAGTTCCCCGACAGGTCCGCCCCAGGGCAGCACAGATACGCAGTATTTT.

This clonotype was recorded a few times. The chain recombines TRBV5-1 with TRBJ1-1; D might be TRBD1 (5 bases). V lost 5 bases and J 5 bases, leaving 13 bases between the germline ends. The CDR3 is 13 residues long. Germline V gene data show CDR1 as SGHRS and CDR2 as YFSETQ. CDR3: CASRVGWGTEAFF. DNA of the CDR3: TGCGCCAGCAGGGTCGGATGGGGGACTGAAGCTTTCTTT. The full variable domain, rest sourced from reference TRBV5-1 and TRBJ1-1, is KAGVTQTPRYLIKTRGQQVTLSCSPISGHRSVSWYQQTPGQGLQFLFEYFSETQRNKGNFPGRFSGRQFSNSRSEMNVSTLELGDSALYLCASRVGWGTEAFFGQGTRLTVV.

J is TRBJ1-4 and V is TRBV5-5, with no clear D. This CDR3 has 16 amino acids. Trimming pared 0 bases from V and 2 bases from J, leaving 11 bases between. CDR1 is SGHKS and CDR2 is YYEKEE in the germline V gene (reference sequence). The CDR3 spells CASSLVQGWTNEKLFF. The DNA for the CDR3 is TGTGCCAGCAGCTTGGTGCAAGGGTGGACTAATGAAAAACTGTTTTTT.

This clonotype has more than one count but fewer than ten. The rearrangement joins TRBV7-2 to TRBJ2-1; no clear D gene. The V gene lost 3 bases and the J gene lost 10 bases, with 19 bases spanning the gap. Germline CDR1 reads SGHTA; CDR2 reads FQGNSA. This CDR3 is 15 amino acids long. In DNA, the CDR3 is TGTGCCAGCAGCTTGCCCCCGCCGGCACGAGCGGAGCAGTTCTTC. The encoded protein is CASSLPPPARAEQFF.

This clonotype was seen a few times. The chain joins TRBV2 to TRBJ1-1, with D uncertain. CDR1 is SNHLY, CDR2 FYNNEI, per germline. Deletions cut 4 bases from V and 6 bases from J, with 12 bases between. This CDR3 is built from 13 residues. CDR3 bases: TGTGCCAGCAGTGTTCGGACGCAGGCTGAAGCTTTCTTT. As protein: CASSVRTQAEAFF.